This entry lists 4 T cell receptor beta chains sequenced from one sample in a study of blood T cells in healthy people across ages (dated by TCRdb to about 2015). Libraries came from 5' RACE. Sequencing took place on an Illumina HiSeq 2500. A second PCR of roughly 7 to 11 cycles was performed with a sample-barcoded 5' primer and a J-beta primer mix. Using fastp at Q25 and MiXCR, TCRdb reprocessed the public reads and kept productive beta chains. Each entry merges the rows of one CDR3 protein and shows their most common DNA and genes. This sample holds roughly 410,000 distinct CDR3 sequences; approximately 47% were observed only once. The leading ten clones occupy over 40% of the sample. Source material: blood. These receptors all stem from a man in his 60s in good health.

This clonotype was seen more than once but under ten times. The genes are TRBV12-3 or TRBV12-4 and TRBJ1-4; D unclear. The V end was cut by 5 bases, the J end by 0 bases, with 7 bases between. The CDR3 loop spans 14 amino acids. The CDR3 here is CASSVRATNEKLFF. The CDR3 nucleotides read TGTGCCAGCAGTGTCAGAGCAACTAATGAAAAACTGTTTTTT.

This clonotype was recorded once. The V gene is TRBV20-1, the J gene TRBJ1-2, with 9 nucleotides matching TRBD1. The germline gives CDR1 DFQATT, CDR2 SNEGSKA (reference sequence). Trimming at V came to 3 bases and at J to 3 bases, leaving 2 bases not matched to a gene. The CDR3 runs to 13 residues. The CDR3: CSASGQGHYGYTF. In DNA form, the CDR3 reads TGCAGTGCTAGCGGACAGGGGCACTATGGCTACACCTTC.

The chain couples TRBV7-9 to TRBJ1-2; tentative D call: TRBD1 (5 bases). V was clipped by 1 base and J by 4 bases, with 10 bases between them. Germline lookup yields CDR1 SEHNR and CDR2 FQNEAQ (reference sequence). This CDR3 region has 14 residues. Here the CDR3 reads CASSLEQVTYGYTF. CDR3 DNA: TGTGCCAGCAGCTTAGAACAGGTTACCTATGGCTACACCTTC.

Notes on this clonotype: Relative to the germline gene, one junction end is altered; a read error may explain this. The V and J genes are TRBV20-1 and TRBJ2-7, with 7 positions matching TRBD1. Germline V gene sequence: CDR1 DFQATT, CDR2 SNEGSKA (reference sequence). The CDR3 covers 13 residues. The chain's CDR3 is CSARAGTDYEQYF. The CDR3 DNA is TGCAGTGCTAGAGCAGGGACAGACTACGAGCAGTATTTC.